This T cell receptor beta chain stems from a study of blood T cell repertoires in COVID-19. Study as a whole: T cells, B-cell-depleted T cells, or PBMCs provided the cDNA or gDNA that served as material.

V gave up 5 bases and J gave up 0 bases, with 14 bases separating them. The V gene's germline CDR1 is MGHDK and CDR2 SYGVNS. This CDR3 region has 16 residues. The protocol was immunoSEQ multiplex PCR, while the TCRdb copy is restricted to in-frame clones and leaves out a portion. The repertoire holds about 360,000 clones, 70% to 90% seen once, with around 7.5% in the top ten. The Seattle site enrolled patients during active infection and followed them longitudinally. Source material: peripheral blood. The chain couples TRBV25-1 to TRBJ1-5; possibly TRBD1 for D (5 bases). This sequence was found in a woman aged 60-70 years with COVID-19, enrolled during active disease. The CDR3 reads CASSLLGGDSNQPQHF. CDR3 DNA sequence: TGTGCCAGCAGTCTCCTTGGGGGGGATAGCAATCAGCCCCAGCATTTT.